One sample yielded the 32 T cell receptor beta chains listed below, sequenced in a study of Ad26.COV2.S vaccination and SARS-CoV-2 variants. The method was immunoSEQ multiplex PCR; TCRdb's version includes in-frame clones alone and lacks a portion of them. The table includes some 520,000 clones, 87% detected once. Treatment here: 19 received Ad26.COV2.S at low or high dose, single or two shots; roughly five received placebo; per-sample allocation not given. Sampling was performed 63 days after the first vaccine or placebo injection. The starting material was peripheral blood, obtained in a trial of Ad26.COV2.S vaccine versus placebo. Source of these receptors: a person between 18 and 59 years old who received the Ad26.COV2.S COVID-19 vaccine or a placebo.

The chain has TRBV28 and TRBJ1-5; weak D call: TRBD1 (5 bases). V was pared by 3 bases and J by 0 bases, with 6 bases between. Germline CDR1 and CDR2: MDHEN and SYDVKM. The CDR3 runs to 14 residues. The CDR3: CASSFGGSNQPQHF. CDR3 bases: TGTGCCAGCAGTTTTGGGGGTAGCAATCAGCCCCAGCATTTT.

V usage is TRBV5-1 and J usage is TRBJ2-3; no clear D gene. V dropped 4 bases and J dropped 6 bases, with 15 bases sitting between them. Germline lookup yields CDR1 SGHRS and CDR2 YFSETQ. The CDR3 covers 14 residues. The CDR3 is CASSARSHRDTQYF. The CDR3, as DNA: TGCGCCAGCAGCGCGAGGAGTCACCGTGATACGCAGTATTTT.

The chain is built from TRBV11-2 and TRBJ2-1; 7 bases align to TRBD2. Trimming took 0 bases from V and 8 from J; bases not matched to a gene: 4. In germline, CDR1 is SGHAT, CDR2 FQNNGV. CDR3 length equals 14 residues. The CDR3 spells CASSLERGRDEQFF. For the CDR3, the DNA is TGTGCCAGCAGCTTAGAACGGGGGAGGGATGAGCAGTTCTTC.

This chain joins TRBV5-1 and TRBJ2-7, with 7 bases matching TRBD1. This CDR3 is built from 13 residues. Trimming cost V 5 bases and J 4 bases; bases outside gene matches: 6. Germline V gene sequence: CDR1 SGHRS, CDR2 YFSETQ. The CDR3 sequence is CASRRDSLYEQYF. The CDR3 coding sequence is TGCGCCAGCAGACGGGACAGCCTATACGAGCAGTACTTC.

The V and J genes are TRBV7-9 and TRBJ1-1; the D is unclear. The CDR3 totals 13 residues. With 5 bases removed from V and 2 bases from J, the gap between germline ends came to 9 bases. The V gene's germline CDR1 is SEHNR and CDR2 FQNEAQ (reference sequence). CDR3 region: CASSEGKNTEAFF. CDR3 coding DNA: TGTGCCAGCAGCGAGGGAAAAAACACTGAAGCTTTCTTT.

The chain employs TRBV11-3 and TRBJ2-5, with D hard to call. The CDR3 is 15 residues long. Germline V gives CDR1 SGHNT, CDR2 YENEEA. The V end was cut by 1 base, the J end by 3 bases, with 12 bases between. In nucleotides, the CDR3 is TGTGCCAGCAGCTTAGGGGCGGAGCGAAAAGAGACCCAGTACTTC. It yields the protein CASSLGAERKETQYF.

The rearrangement links TRBV19 to TRBJ1-2; D not resolved. CDR3 length equals 15 residues. V lost 2 bases and J lost 7, with 17 bases in between. Germline V lookup: CDR1 LNHDA, CDR2 SQIVND (reference sequence). CDR3 residues: CASSITHSHNGGYTF. Here the CDR3 DNA reads TGTGCCAGTAGTATAACGCACAGCCACAACGGTGGCTACACCTTC.

The rearrangement joins TRBV30 to TRBJ1-3; D is unresolved. V was trimmed by 0 bases and J by 1 base, leaving 7 bases between them. Germline V CDR1 and CDR2: GTSNPN, SVGIG (reference sequence). CDR3 length: 14 amino acids. The CDR3 loop is CAWSVGRSGNTIYF. The CDR3 nucleotides read TGTGCCTGGAGTGTCGGCAGGTCTGGAAACACCATATATTTT.

This clone turned up a few times. The V call is TRBV28, the J call TRBJ1-6; D unresolved. CDR3 length: 13 amino acids. CDR1 MDHEN and CDR2 SYDVKM come from the germline V gene. Deletions cut 7 bases from V and 10 bases from J, with 14 bases between. The CDR3 sequence is CASTVLVGSPLHF. The CDR3 coding sequence is TGTGCCAGCACCGTATTGGTAGGGTCACCCCTCCACTTT. Variable domain in full (rest from reference TRBV28 and TRBJ1-6): DVKVTQSSRYLVKRTGEKVFLECVQDMDHENMFWYRQDPGLGLRLIYFSYDVKMKEKGDIPEGYSVSREKKERFSLILESASTNQTSMYLCASTVLVGSPLHFGNGTRLTVT.

The chain has TRBV7-8 and TRBJ2-5; 11 bases match TRBD2. The CDR3 runs to 17 residues. CDR1 is SGHVS and CDR2 is FQNEAQ in the germline V gene. V lost 5 bases to trimming and J lost 4 bases; unmatched junction nucleotides: 12. The CDR3 nucleotides are TGTGCCAGCAGCCCACTTCGGACTAGCGGGTACCGAGAGACCCAGTACTTC. Protein sequence: CASSPLRTSGYRETQYF.

The chain uses TRBV13 and TRBJ2-7; TRBD2 agrees at 10 bases. The CDR3 is made up of 15 amino acids. Germline V CDR1 and CDR2: PRHDT, FYEKMQ (reference sequence). The J segment lost 0 bases and the V segment lost 3 bases, leaving 2 bases of the junction unmatched. The CDR3 DNA is TGTGCCAGCAGCTTGGCTAGCGGGAGCTCCTACGAGCAGTACTTC. Translating it yields CASSLASGSSYEQYF.

The rearrangement uses TRBV28 and TRBJ2-5; no clear D gene. This CDR3 is built from 13 residues. The germline V gene encodes CDR1 MDHEN and CDR2 SYDVKM. Trimming shortened V by 3 bases and J by 3 bases, and 8 bases separated the two germline ends. CDR3 nucleotide sequence: TGTGCCAGCAGTTTCTATGCAGAAGAGACCCAGTACTTC. Translating gives CASSFYAEETQYF.

The chain links TRBV5-4 to TRBJ2-7; 9 nucleotides align to TRBD2. Germline V CDR1 and CDR2: SGHNT, YYREEE (reference sequence). The V gene end was trimmed by 5 bases and the J gene end by 5 bases; junction bases not matched to a gene: 8. The CDR3 is 14 amino acids. The chain's CDR3 is CASSTTSGRDEQYF. CDR3 bases: TGTGCCAGCAGTACGACTAGCGGACGGGACGAGCAGTACTTC. Using reference TRBV5-4 and TRBJ2-7 for the parts outside the CDR3, the full variable domain is ETGVTQSPTHLIKTRGQQVTLRCSSQSGHNTVSWYQQALGQGPQFIFQYYREEENGRGNFPPRFSGLQFPNYSSELNVNALELDDSALYLCASSTTSGRDEQYFGPGTRLTVT.

The chain employs TRBV9 and TRBJ2-3, with unresolved D. Germline assignment: CDR1 SGDLS and CDR2 YYNGEE. V was cut by 2 bases and J by 9 bases, with 16 bases left in between. CDR3 length: 14 amino acids. The CDR3 sequence: CASSVGGPSTTQYF. Written as DNA, the CDR3 is TGTGCCAGCAGCGTGGGTGGACCGTCGACCACGCAGTATTTT.

This clone was picked up one time. The sample contains more than one DNA sequence encoding this CDR3. The rearrangement links TRBV24-1 to TRBJ2-1, with D uncertain. CDR1 KGHDR and CDR2 SFDVKD come from the germline V gene. The CDR3 is 14 residues long. V was shortened by 3 bases and J by 4 bases, with 9 bases between the two germline ends. The CDR3 reads CATSDPGTYNEQFF. The CDR3 coding sequence is TGTGCCACCAGTGATCCTGGCACATACAATGAGCAGTTCTTC.

Only one count was recorded for this clone. The genes are TRBV10-3 and TRBJ2-7; the match to TRBD1 covers 7 bases. CDR3 size: 14 residues. Germline CDR1 reads ENHRY; CDR2 reads SYGVKD. V gave up 7 bases and J gave up 0 bases; unmatched junction bases: 6. The CDR3 DNA reads TGTGCCATCAATCCGACAGGGAGCTCCTACGAGCAGTACTTC. Translation: CAINPTGSSYEQYF.

V usage is TRBV11-2 and J usage is TRBJ2-7, with 7 bases matching TRBD2. The CDR3 loop spans 15 amino acids. V shed 8 bases and J 2 bases; nucleotides not matched to a gene: 12. CDR1 is SGHAT, CDR2 FQNNGV, per germline. The CDR3 DNA sequence: TGTGCCAGCGTCGGTGATGGCGGGAGTCCCTACGAGCAGTACTTC. Amino acid sequence: CASVGDGGSPYEQYF.

The chain recombines TRBV5-1 with TRBJ2-2, with D perhaps matching TRBD2 (6 bases). Trimming took 4 bases from V and 6 from J, leaving 16 bases between them. The CDR3 consists of 15 residues. Germline loops: CDR1 SGHRS, CDR2 YFSETQ. CDR3 in DNA: TGCGCCAGCAGCCGGGACCGGACGGGGGCCGGGGAGCTGTTTTTT. As protein: CASSRDRTGAGELFF.

The rearrangement joins TRBV7-9 to TRBJ2-7; D ambiguous. The CDR3 is 17 amino acids. Trimming stripped 5 bases from V and 2 bases from J, with 22 bases between. CDR1 is SEHNR and CDR2 is FQNEAQ in the germline V gene (reference sequence). CDR3 nucleotides: TGTGCCAGCAGCCGACCCCCACACGGTACGATGGCCTACGAGCAGTACTTC. This codes for CASSRPPHGTMAYEQYF.

V gene TRBV28 combines with J gene TRBJ2-7; TRBD2 might be the D (5 bases). CDR1 and CDR2 (germline): MDHEN, SYDVKM. The CDR3 runs 12 residues. V was shortened by 10 bases and J by 3 bases, with 13 bases between the two germline ends. The CDR3 region has the DNA TGTGCCACCCTGGCCGGACTCTACGAGCAGTACTTC. It is translated as CATLAGLYEQYF.

The V gene is TRBV15, the J gene TRBJ2-1, with D possibly TRBD2 on 6 matching bases. The CDR3 runs 15 residues. The germline CDR1 and CDR2 sequences are LNHNV and YYDKDF (reference sequence). V was cut by 1 base and J by 7 bases, with 14 bases left in between. The DNA for the CDR3 is TGTGCCACCAGCAGAGCGACGGGAGAGGGAAATGAGCAGTTCTTC. It translates to CATSRATGEGNEQFF.

The chain is built from TRBV3-1 (or the pseudogene TRBV3-2) and TRBJ1-2, with D possibly TRBD1 on 6 matching bases. Per the germline V gene, CDR1 is LGHDT and CDR2 is YNNKEL (reference sequence). V lost 8 bases and J lost 6, with 16 bases in between. This CDR3 comprises 13 residues. CDR3: CASARTDLNGYTF. In nucleotides, the CDR3 is TGTGCCAGCGCTAGGACAGACCTCAATGGCTACACCTTC.

This clone occurred a few times. The chain is built from TRBV19 and TRBJ1-2, with D uncertain. CDR1 and CDR2 from the germline V gene are LNHDA and SQIVND (reference sequence). Between the trimmed V and J ends, which lost 5 bases and 6 bases, there was a span of 10 bases. The CDR3 covers 12 residues. The CDR3: CASSVRRDGYTF. Written as DNA, the CDR3 is TGTGCCAGTAGTGTTCGAAGAGATGGCTACACCTTC.

This clone was recorded only once. This chain joins TRBV7-6 and TRBJ2-3; D possibly uses TRBD1 or TRBD2 (5 bases each). Trimming took off 5 bases at V and 4 bases at J, with 10 bases between the two ends. The CDR3 sequence is 13 residues long. Germline CDR1 reads SGHVS; CDR2 reads FNYEAQ. The DNA for the CDR3 is TGTGCCAGCAGCGCCCGGGACGCAGATACGCAGTATTTT. Translated, it gives CASSARDADTQYF.

The chain employs TRBV2 and TRBJ1-1, with TRBD1 as a possible D gene (5 bases). Germline assignment: CDR1 SNHLY and CDR2 FYNNEI. V lost 5 bases to trimming and J lost 6 bases, with 31 bases between them. CDR3 size: 19 residues. The CDR3 spells CASSPLGVELDGAHSEAFF. The CDR3 DNA follows: TGTGCCAGCAGTCCCCTCGGGGTTGAACTCGATGGGGCGCACTCTGAAGCTTTCTTT.

The chain has TRBV3-1 (or the pseudogene TRBV3-2) and TRBJ2-1; a possible D gene is TRBD2 (6 bases). This CDR3 spans 21 amino acids. V lost 3 bases and J 7 bases, leaving 34 bases between the germline ends. Germline loops: CDR1 LGHDT, CDR2 YNNKEL (reference sequence). The CDR3 bases are TGTGCCAGCAGCCACCCCCTTAACGTGATCGGGACTGACGATTGGAGGAATGAGCAGTTCTTC. Encoded protein: CASSHPLNVIGTDDWRNEQFF.

This chain joins TRBV11-2 and TRBJ2-7; D not resolved. V dropped 1 base and J dropped 3 bases, with 7 bases sitting between them. CDR1 and CDR2 from the germline V gene are SGHAT and FQNNGV. The CDR3 sequence is 13 residues long. The CDR3 region has the DNA TGTGCCAGCAGCTTAGGGAGTGACTACGAGCAGTACTTC. Its protein is CASSLGSDYEQYF.

This clone was detected only a few times. This sequence joins TRBV3-1 (or the pseudogene TRBV3-2) and TRBJ1-5; TRBD1 is a possible D gene (5 bases). From germline, CDR1 is LGHDT and CDR2 YNNKEL (reference sequence). Between the trimmed V and J ends, which lost 5 bases and 4 bases, there was a span of 9 bases. The CDR3 has 13 amino acids. The CDR3 DNA follows: TGTGCCAGCAGCGGGGACGGAAATCAGCCCCAGCATTTT. It is translated as CASSGDGNQPQHF.

V and J are TRBV7-2 and TRBJ2-3; the D is unclear. Trimming shortened V by 0 bases and J by 1 base, and 11 bases separated the two germline ends. There are 16 residues in the CDR3. Germline V gene lookup returns CDR1 SGHTA and CDR2 FQGNSA. In nucleotides, the CDR3 is TGTGCCAGCAGCTTAGCGAAGGGCCAGGGCACAGATACGCAGTATTTT. As protein: CASSLAKGQGTDTQYF.

The genes are TRBV28 and TRBJ1-4, with 8 bases aligning to TRBD1. The junction had 9 bases not matched to a gene; V was cut back by 1 base and J by 8 bases. Germline V lookup: CDR1 MDHEN, CDR2 SYDVKM. The CDR3 spans 16 residues. The CDR3 coding sequence is TGTGCCAGCAGTTTATATCAGGGGGCGGGAGGCGAAAAACTGTTTTTT. It encodes CASSLYQGAGGEKLFF.

The count of this clone is one. The chain uses TRBV3-1 (or the pseudogene TRBV3-2) and TRBJ2-1; D might be TRBD2 (7 bases). V dropped 6 bases and J dropped 6 bases, with 18 bases sitting between them. This CDR3 has 15 amino acids. Germline V CDR1 and CDR2: LGHDT, YNNKEL (reference sequence). In nucleotides, the CDR3 is TGTGCCAGCAGTTCTCGGGGGGCTAAGGGCAATGAGCAGTTCTTC. Translating it yields CASSSRGAKGNEQFF.

V is TRBV5-5 and J is TRBJ2-7; D gene unclear. The CDR3 covers 13 residues. The V gene lost 2 bases and the J gene lost 4 bases, with 10 bases spanning the gap. The germline gives CDR1 SGHKS, CDR2 YYEKEE (reference sequence). CDR3 protein: CASSLADLYEQYF. CDR3 nucleotide sequence: TGTGCCAGCAGCTTAGCCGACTTGTACGAGCAGTACTTC. The entire variable domain, with the rest obtained from reference TRBV5-5 and TRBJ2-7, is as follows: DAGVTQSPTHLIKTRGQQVTLRCSPISGHKSVSWYQQVLGQGPQFIFQYYEKEERGRGNFPDRFSARQFPNYSSELNVNALLLGDSALYLCASSLADLYEQYFGPGTRLTVT.